These 4 T cell receptor beta chains share one sample of origin, sequenced in a study of blood T cell repertoires in COVID-19. Assay: immunoSEQ multiplex PCR; the TCRdb copy retains only in-frame clones and omits some. This sample carries about 200,000 clones, about nine tenths of them seen once, and the ten largest clones take around 6.5%. Sequenced: peripheral blood. All receptors come from an elderly man with acute or convalescent COVID-19.

The V gene is TRBV27, the J gene TRBJ2-2; the match to TRBD2 covers 13 bases. CDR3 size: 16 residues. After removal of 6 bases from V and 8 bases from J, the junction contained 9 bases not matched to a gene. Germline V lookup: CDR1 MNHEY, CDR2 SMNVEV (reference sequence). The CDR3 spells CASRELGLAGVGELFF. In DNA, the CDR3 is TGTGCCAGCAGAGAGCTCGGACTAGCGGGAGTAGGGGAGCTGTTTTTT.

The chain recombines TRBV7-9 with TRBJ1-1; possibly TRBD1 for D (5 bases). The CDR3 runs to 15 residues. Per the germline V gene, CDR1 is SEHNR and CDR2 is FQNEAQ (reference sequence). Trimming removed 4 bases at V and 1 base at J, with 13 bases between. The CDR3 region is CASSSRVGGNTEAFF. Written as DNA, the CDR3 is TGTGCCAGCAGCTCCCGCGTGGGGGGGAACACTGAAGCTTTCTTT.

This chain connects TRBV19 to TRBJ2-1; 8 bases align to TRBD2. Germline V gene lookup returns CDR1 LNHDA and CDR2 SQIVND (reference sequence). V lost 5 bases, J lost 0 bases, and 6 bases stayed unmatched. This CDR3 has 16 amino acids. DNA of the CDR3: TGTGCCAGTAGTTGGGTAGCGGGGAGCTCCTACAATGAGCAGTTCTTC. Protein sequence: CASSWVAGSSYNEQFF.

The gene calls are TRBV24-1 and TRBJ2-3; 15 bases align to TRBD2. J lost 3 bases, V lost 4 bases, and 4 bases had no gene match. Germline CDR1 is KGHDR and CDR2 is SFDVKD. The CDR3 runs 17 residues. The CDR3 DNA reads as TGTGCCACCAGTGACCGGGGACTAGCGGGAGGAACAGATACGCAGTATTTT. Encoded protein: CATSDRGLAGGTDTQYF.